What follows are 6 T cell receptor beta chains derived from one specimen sequenced in a study of spatial heterogeneity in lung cancer. TCRdb re-derived calls from the 5' RACE reads in MiXCR, one entry per CDR3 protein. This table has 7,600 or so distinct CDR3 sequences, about 7.7% appearing once. Documented time point: sample taken at primary tumor resection. The study sequenced unsorted whole RNA from tumor, nontumor lung or frozen PBMC. Sequencing used PBMCs, obtained at surgery. The receptors here all came from a male donor with early-stage non-small cell lung cancer.

This clonotype was detected ten times or more. Since the library was made to target alpha chains, this beta chain is a stray read and its abundance is not meaningful. V gene TRBV5-1 combines with J gene TRBJ1-6; tentatively, D is TRBD1 (6 bases). Germline values: CDR1 SGHRS, CDR2 YFSETQ. Trimming took off 4 bases at V and 9 bases at J, with 29 bases between the two ends. CDR3 length equals 19 residues. CDR3 bases: TGCGCCAGCAGCAAGACCGGGACATCCACCCATCTCTCGGGTTCACCCCTCCACTTT. Its protein is CASSKTGTSTHLSGSPLHF.

This clonotype was picked up many times. Since the library was made to target alpha chains, this beta chain is a stray read and its abundance is not meaningful. The chain joins TRBV7-9 to TRBJ1-1; D remains unclear. This CDR3 contains 14 residues. Germline V gene data show CDR1 as SEHNR and CDR2 as FQNEAQ (reference sequence). With 1 base removed from V and 4 bases from J, the gap between germline ends came to 10 bases. The CDR3 is CASSLESGVTEAFF. DNA of the CDR3: TGTGCCAGCAGCTTAGAAAGCGGGGTCACTGAAGCTTTCTTT.

This clonotype was seen at least ten times. As an off-target read in a library built for alpha chains, this beta chain has a frequency of little significance. J is TRBJ2-5 and V is TRBV28; 7 positions agree with TRBD1. V dropped 6 bases and J dropped 2; count of bases not matched to a gene: 6. The CDR3 loop spans 14 amino acids. Germline V lookup: CDR1 MDHEN, CDR2 SYDVKM. CDR3 nucleotides: TGTGCCAGCAGATGGGACAGAACTCAAGAGACCCAGTACTTC. This sequence encodes CASRWDRTQETQYF.

As regards this clonotype: Since the library was made to target alpha chains, this beta chain is a stray read and its abundance is not meaningful. The genes are TRBV5-1 and TRBJ2-1, with 11 bases fitting TRBD2. The CDR3 loop spans 16 amino acids. The junction had 10 bases not matched to a gene; V was cut back by 1 base and J by 10 bases. Germline V lookup: CDR1 SGHRS, CDR2 YFSETQ. The CDR3 sequence is CASSLSGTSGLKEQFF. The CDR3 DNA reads as TGCGCCAGCAGCTTGAGTGGGACTAGCGGCCTTAAGGAGCAGTTCTTC.

This clonotype was found many times. As an off-target read in a library built for alpha chains, this beta chain has a frequency of little significance. The genes are TRBV12-3 or TRBV12-4 and TRBJ1-3, with 7 nucleotides matching TRBD1. This CDR3 region has 14 residues. The ends lost 5 bases at V and 0 bases at J; junction bases unmatched: 1. DNA for the CDR3: TGTGCCAGCAGTCGGGACAGCTCTGGAAACACCATATATTTT. Protein product: CASSRDSSGNTIYF.

With regard to this clonotype: In a library made to pick up alpha chains, this beta chain is a stray read with a size that means little. The chain recombines TRBV7-6 with TRBJ2-3; 10 bases fit TRBD1. The CDR3 is 16 amino acids. From germline, CDR1 is SGHVS and CDR2 FNYEAQ. V was pared by 5 bases and J by 2 bases, with 7 bases of the junction left unmatched. The CDR3 here is CASSRGQGPYTDTQYF. The CDR3 bases are TGTGCCAGCAGCCGGGGACAGGGGCCTTACACAGATACGCAGTATTTT.